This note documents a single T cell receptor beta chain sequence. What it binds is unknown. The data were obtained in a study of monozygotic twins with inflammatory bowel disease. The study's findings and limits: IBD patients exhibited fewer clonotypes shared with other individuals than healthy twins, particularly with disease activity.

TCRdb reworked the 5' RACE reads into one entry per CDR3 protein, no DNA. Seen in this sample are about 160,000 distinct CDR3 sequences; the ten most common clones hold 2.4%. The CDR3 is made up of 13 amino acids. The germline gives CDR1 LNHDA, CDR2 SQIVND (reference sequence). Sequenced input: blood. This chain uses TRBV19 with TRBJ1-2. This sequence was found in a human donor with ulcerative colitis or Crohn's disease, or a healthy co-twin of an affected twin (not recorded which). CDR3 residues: CASGPGRDYGYTF.